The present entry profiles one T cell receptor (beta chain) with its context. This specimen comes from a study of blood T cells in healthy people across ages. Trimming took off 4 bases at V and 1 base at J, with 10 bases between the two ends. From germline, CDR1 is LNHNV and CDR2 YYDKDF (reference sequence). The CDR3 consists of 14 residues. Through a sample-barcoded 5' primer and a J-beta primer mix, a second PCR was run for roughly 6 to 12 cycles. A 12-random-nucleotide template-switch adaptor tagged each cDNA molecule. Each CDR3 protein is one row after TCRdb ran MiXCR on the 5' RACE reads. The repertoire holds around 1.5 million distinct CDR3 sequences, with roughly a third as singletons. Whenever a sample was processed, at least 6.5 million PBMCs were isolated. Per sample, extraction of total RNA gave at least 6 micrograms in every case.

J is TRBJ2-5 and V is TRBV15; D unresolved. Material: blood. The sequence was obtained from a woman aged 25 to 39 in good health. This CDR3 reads CATSISFTQETQYF. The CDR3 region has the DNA TGTGCCACCAGCATTTCTTTTACCCAAGAGACCCAGTACTTC. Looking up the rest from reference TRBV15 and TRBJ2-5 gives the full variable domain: DAMVIQNPRYQVTQFGKPVTLSCSQTLNHNVMYWYQQKSSQAPKLLFHYYDKDFNNEADTPDNFQSRRPNTSFCFLDIRSPGLGDTAMYLCATSISFTQETQYFGPGTRLLVL.